This TCR beta chain derives from a study of blood T cell repertoires in COVID-19. Whole-study context: T cells, B-cell-depleted T cells, or PBMCs provided the cDNA or gDNA that served as material.

Clones were sequenced by immunoSEQ multiplex PCR, and TCRdb holds only the in-frame ones, with some missing. The sample carries about 170,000 clones, about 85% recorded once. CDR1 is GTSNPN and CDR2 is SVGIG in the germline V gene (reference sequence). This CDR3 comprises 13 residues. The ends lost 8 bases at V and 7 bases at J; junction bases unmatched: 11. Sequencing was performed on peripheral blood. The sequence came from a man aged 55 to 70 who had recovered from COVID-19. V usage is TRBV30 and J usage is TRBJ1-5; 7 bases line up with TRBD1. The CDR3 here is CAGGKGAGQPQHF. The CDR3 DNA sequence: TGTGCCGGCGGGAAGGGGGCAGGACAGCCCCAGCATTTT.